One sample yielded the 21 T cell receptor beta chains listed below, sequenced in a study of cytomegalovirus exposure and HLA in healthy donors. The repertoire was sequenced with immunoSEQ multiplex PCR; TCRdb's copy has only in-frame clones and lacks some. The sample records under 75,000 clones, 85% to 95% being singletons. The specimen was PBMCs. These receptors were taken from a woman between 18 and 29 years old in good health and CMV-seropositive.

On this clone itself: An end of the junction does not agree with germline; a read error may underlie this. The rearrangement uses TRBV11-2 and TRBJ2-5; 13 bases are a match to TRBD2. The CDR3 has 14 amino acids. The germline V gene has CDR1 SGHAT and CDR2 FQNNGV. CDR3 bases: TGTGCCAGCAGCGTTACTAGCGGGGGGGGAGAGTCGGACTTC. The encoded protein is CASSVTSGGGESDF.

The chain joins TRBV28 to TRBJ2-3, with D possibly being TRBD1 (5 bases). V was clipped by 1 base and J by 2 bases, with 13 bases between them. The CDR3 has 16 residues. Germline CDR1 MDHEN, CDR2 SYDVKM. The CDR3 coding sequence is TGTGCCAGCAGTTTATCGGACACCGAGGCCACAGATACGCAGTATTTT. This codes for CASSLSDTEATDTQYF. The full variable domain, rest sourced from reference TRBV28 and TRBJ2-3, is DVKVTQSSRYLVKRTGEKVFLECVQDMDHENMFWYRQDPGLGLRLIYFSYDVKMKEKGDIPEGYSVSREKKERFSLILESASTNQTSMYLCASSLSDTEATDTQYFGPGTRLTVL.

The rearrangement uses TRBV4-1 and TRBJ1-1; the D is unclear. V was trimmed by 3 bases and J by 4 bases, leaving 18 bases between them. Germline CDR1 is MGHRA and CDR2 is YSYEKL. The CDR3 spans 16 residues. The CDR3 here is CASSQPREGEVTEAFF. CDR3 nucleotide sequence: TGCGCCAGCAGCCAGCCAAGAGAGGGAGAGGTCACTGAAGCTTTCTTT.

This chain links TRBV29-1 with TRBJ2-6, with a weak D call TRBD1 (6 bases). Germline CDR1 is SQVTM and CDR2 is ANQGSEA. The length of the CDR3 is 13 residues. Trimming took off 3 bases at V and 13 bases at J, with 16 bases between the two ends. The CDR3 nucleotides are TGCAGCGTTGATGGGGGCCGCCAGGAGGTCCTGACTTTC. It is translated as CSVDGGRQEVLTF.

This rearrangement joins TRBV7-2 to TRBJ2-5, with 16 bases aligning to TRBD2. After removal of 3 bases from V and 9 bases from J, the junction contained 10 bases not matched to a gene. CDR1 SGHTA and CDR2 FQGNSA come from the germline V gene. This CDR3 contains 17 residues. In DNA form, the CDR3 reads TGTGCCAGCAGCTTTGGGACTAGCGGGGGGGGAGGTATGGCCCAGTACTTC. Residues: CASSFGTSGGGGMAQYF.

The chain couples TRBV28 to TRBJ2-6, with 8 positions matching TRBD1. V trimming: 6 bases; J trimming: 5 bases; junction bases outside the gene matches: 6. The CDR3 has 15 amino acids. Germline CDR1 and CDR2: MDHEN and SYDVKM. CDR3 protein: CASRPDRDRANVLTF. The CDR3 coding sequence is TGTGCCAGCAGACCGGACAGGGACCGGGCCAACGTCCTGACTTTC.

The CDR3 loop is CASSTRRDRGNEQFF. CDR3 bases: TGTGCCAGTAGTACGCGGCGTGACAGAGGCAATGAGCAGTTCTTC. The rearrangement uses TRBV19 and TRBJ2-1, with D tentatively TRBD1 (5 bases). The germline V gene has CDR1 LNHDA and CDR2 SQIVND (reference sequence). This CDR3 contains 15 residues. Trimming removed 4 bases from V and 6 bases from J, with 16 bases in between.

This rearrangement joins TRBV2 to TRBJ1-2; D not resolved. Germline assignment: CDR1 SNHLY and CDR2 FYNNEI. The V gene lost 1 base and the J gene lost 4 bases, with 10 bases spanning the gap. CDR3 length: 14 residues. CDR3 DNA sequence: TGTGCCAGCAGTGAAGGCGGCGGGTTCTATGGCTACACCTTC. Protein product: CASSEGGGFYGYTF.

The chain combines TRBV6-5 with TRBJ2-3, with 7 bases fitting TRBD1. With 6 bases clipped from V and 2 bases from J, the junction kept 8 bases outside the gene matches. This CDR3 comprises 15 residues. Per germline, CDR1 MNHEY and CDR2 SVGAGI. The CDR3 DNA reads TGTGCCAGCAGAGCCGGGACAGCGAACACAGATACGCAGTATTTT. Amino acid sequence: CASRAGTANTDTQYF.

This clone was counted once. The chain has TRBV7-3 and TRBJ1-2, with D possibly TRBD1 on 6 matching bases. V lost 1 base and J 7 bases, leaving 16 bases between the germline ends. The CDR3 length is 15 residues. In germline, CDR1 is SGHTA, CDR2 FQGTGA. The CDR3 DNA follows: TGTGCCAGCAGCTTAAACCCCGGGACACCGTTTGGCTACACCTTC. Its protein product is CASSLNPGTPFGYTF.

The rearrangement links TRBV28 to TRBJ2-2; 8 bases fit TRBD1. This CDR3 spans 15 amino acids. CDR1 is MDHEN and CDR2 is SYDVKM in the germline V gene. Losses at the gene ends were 6 bases for V and 6 bases for J; bases not matched to a gene: 9. CDR3 sequence reads: CASRLDRVVAGELFF. In DNA, the CDR3 is TGTGCCAGCAGACTGGACAGGGTAGTTGCCGGGGAGCTGTTTTTT.

This chain connects TRBV5-1 to TRBJ2-5; D perhaps matches TRBD2 (6 bases). The germline V gene encodes CDR1 SGHRS and CDR2 YFSETQ. The CDR3 is 13 amino acids. V shed 4 bases and J shed 5 bases, with 12 bases lying between them. The CDR3 spells CASSMTRQETQYF. The CDR3 DNA sequence: TGCGCCAGCAGCATGACTAGGCAGGAGACCCAGTACTTC.

The chain links TRBV5-1 to TRBJ2-7; D perhaps matches TRBD1 (5 bases). The CDR3 extends over 14 amino acids. The V gene's germline CDR1 is SGHRS and CDR2 YFSETQ. V dropped 0 bases and J dropped 3 bases, with 10 bases sitting between them. CDR3 in amino acids: CASSLERRGYEQYF. CDR3 nucleotide sequence: TGCGCCAGCAGCTTGGAAAGAAGGGGCTACGAGCAGTACTTC.

The V gene is TRBV30, the J gene TRBJ2-3, with TRBD2 matching 9 bases. Germline CDR1 reads GTSNPN; CDR2 reads SVGIG (reference sequence). Trimming at V came to 0 bases and at J to 4 bases, leaving 8 bases not matched to a gene. The CDR3 length is 16 residues. The CDR3, as DNA: TGTGCCTGGAGTGTACATAGCGGGAGCGGTTCAGATACGCAGTATTTT. Translated, it gives CAWSVHSGSGSDTQYF.

The chain combines TRBV7-2 with TRBJ2-7; unclear D gene. The germline gives CDR1 SGHTA, CDR2 FQGNSA. The length of the CDR3 is 12 residues. V was pared by 5 bases and J by 3 bases, with 8 bases between. The CDR3 protein is CASSNKNYEQYF. CDR3 coding DNA: TGTGCCAGCAGCAACAAGAACTACGAGCAGTACTTC.

V gene TRBV7-8 combines with J gene TRBJ1-1; D unresolved. Per the germline V gene, CDR1 is SGHVS and CDR2 is FQNEAQ. CDR3 size: 13 residues. Trimming pared 4 bases from V and 2 bases from J, leaving 8 bases between. The CDR3 sequence: CASSYTGNTEAFF. CDR3 in DNA: TGTGCCAGCAGCTACACGGGAAACACTGAAGCTTTCTTT.

CDR3 amino acids: CASRYNTGELFF. CDR3 coding DNA: TGTGCCAGCAGATATAACACCGGGGAGCTGTTTTTT. The chain employs TRBV2 and TRBJ2-2; no firm D call. In germline, CDR1 is SNHLY, CDR2 FYNNEI. CDR3 size: 12 residues. Trimming took 6 bases from V and 2 from J, leaving 4 bases between them.

V is TRBV28 and J is TRBJ1-1, with D hard to call. The ends were cut back, 6 bases at V and 2 bases at J, with 7 bases in the middle. Germline CDR1 and CDR2: MDHEN and SYDVKM. The CDR3 is made up of 12 amino acids. The CDR3 loop is CASSPLNTEAFF. CDR3 bases: TGTGCCAGCAGCCCTTTAAACACTGAAGCTTTCTTT.

The chain combines TRBV7-3 with TRBJ1-6, with TRBD1 as a possible D gene (5 bases). In germline, CDR1 is SGHTA, CDR2 FQGTGA. The CDR3 sequence is 12 residues long. V was cut by 10 bases and J by 7 bases, with 11 bases left in between. DNA for the CDR3: TGTGCCAAATCACAGGTCAATTCACCCCTCCACTTT. It specifies CAKSQVNSPLHF.

The chain uses TRBV5-1 and TRBJ1-1; 9 positions match TRBD1. Germline assignment: CDR1 SGHRS and CDR2 YFSETQ. V lost 2 bases and J lost 3; bases outside the gene matches: 8. The CDR3 length is 16 residues. Here the CDR3 reads CASSFRTGGGDTEAFF. The CDR3 DNA is TGCGCCAGCAGCTTCAGAACAGGGGGCGGAGACACTGAAGCTTTCTTT.

V is TRBV4-1 and J is TRBJ2-4; 8 bases agree with TRBD1. V was pared by 3 bases and J by 6 bases, with 4 bases of the junction left unmatched. The CDR3 has 14 residues. In germline, CDR1 is MGHRA, CDR2 YSYEKL. The CDR3 DNA sequence: TGCGCCAGCAGCCAGCGGACAGGGCCAAACATTCAGTACTTC. Translating gives CASSQRTGPNIQYF.